These 4 T cell receptor beta chains share one sample of origin, sequenced in a study of blood T cell repertoires in COVID-19. This table comes from immunoSEQ multiplex PCR, and its TCRdb copy is limited to in-frame clones, with some not included. The table lists 300,000 to 400,000 clones, roughly nine tenths of them singletons, with roughly 1% in the top ten. The sequencing sample was made of PBMCs or T cells enriched from blood (not recorded which). These receptors originate from a woman under 40 who had recovered from COVID-19.

The chain couples TRBV7-8 to TRBJ2-5; 11 bases match TRBD1. The CDR3 is 14 residues long. With 5 bases clipped from V and 4 bases from J, the junction kept 3 bases outside the gene matches. The V gene's germline CDR1 is SGHVS and CDR2 FQNEAQ. The CDR3 nucleotides are TGTGCCAGCAGCCCCGGGACAGGGGGAGAGACCCAGTACTTC. As protein: CASSPGTGGETQYF. Full variable domain (remainder filled in from reference TRBV7-8 and TRBJ2-5): GAGVSQSPRYKVAKRGQDVALRCDPISGHVSLFWYQQALGQGPEFLTYFQNEAQLDKSGLPSDRFFAERPEGSVSTLKIQRTQQEDSAVYLCASSPGTGGETQYFGPGTRLLVL.

This chain links TRBV19 with TRBJ2-5; tentative D call: TRBD1 (6 bases). From germline, CDR1 is LNHDA and CDR2 SQIVND (reference sequence). V was clipped by 4 bases and J by 3 bases, with 12 bases between them. The CDR3 totals 14 residues. CDR3 nucleotide sequence: TGTGCCAGTAGTACCCGGGACAAAAAAGAGACCCAGTACTTC. Translating gives CASSTRDKKETQYF.

The sample holds a few counts of this clone. The V gene is TRBV7-2, the J gene TRBJ1-6; 8 bases are a match to TRBD1. Germline loops: CDR1 SGHTA, CDR2 FQGNSA. The CDR3 consists of 14 residues. V shed 3 bases and J 13 bases; nucleotides not matched to a gene: 8. CDR3 in DNA: TGTGCCAGCAGCTTCCGGGACAGGTCCTATCCCCTCCACTTT. As protein: CASSFRDRSYPLHF.

In this sample, this clone turned up once. V and J are TRBV2 and TRBJ2-2; D is uncertain. Trimming cost V 3 bases and J 4 bases, with 9 bases left between them. The CDR3 consists of 14 residues. Germline V gives CDR1 SNHLY, CDR2 FYNNEI. The CDR3 protein is CASSDSGFTGELFF. The DNA of the CDR3 is TGTGCCAGCAGTGATTCCGGGTTCACCGGGGAGCTGTTTTTT.